Listed below are T cell receptor beta chains from one sample, sequenced in a study of molecular identifiers for immune sequencing clone quantification. From the PCR reads, TCRdb called clonotypes with MiXCR, one entry per CDR3 protein. The data show a few hundred thousand distinct CDR3 sequences, 20% to 25% seen once. Sequenced input: naive CD8+ T cells from blood, with Jurkat cell RNA spiked in. The receptor source for this set is a human donor in good health. Some libraries in this study had Jurkat cell RNA spiked in. The CDR3 runs from the conserved cysteine through the conserved F or W. The D gene is left open where the match is weak. Clone size is given for some rows only: seen once, a few or many times, or a class if the clone is expanded.

>NA|TRBJ2-7|TRBV27|12|NA
CASQADPYEQYF
TGTGCCAGTCAGGCGGACCCCTACGAGCAGTACTTC
>NA|TRBJ1-1|TRBV29-1|13|NA
CSVEGLENTEAFF
TGCAGCGTTGAGGGTCTGGAGAACACTGAAGCTTTCTTT
>NA|TRBJ1-1|TRBV6-5|13|NA
CASSYIRASEAFF
TGTGCCAGCAGTTACATCAGGGCTTCTGAAGCTTTCTTT
>NA|TRBJ2-6|TRBV13|16|NA
CASSLGDSSGANVLTF
TGTGCCAGCAGCTTAGGGGACAGCTCTGGGGCCAACGTCCTGACTTTC
>many|TRBJ2-1|TRBV27|14|NA
CASKPGAGANEQFF
TGTGCCAGCAAACCCGGGGCGGGGGCGAATGAGCAGTTCTTC
>few|TRBJ2-7|TRBV20-1|17|TRBD1
CSARPITGTGGLWEQYF
TGCAGTGCTAGACCGATTACCGGGACAGGGGGCTTGTGGGAGCAGTACTTC
>few|TRBJ1-4|TRBV28|15|NA
CASSPEDSLGEKLFF
TGTGCCAGCAGTCCCGAGGACAGCCTGGGTGAAAAACTGTTTTTT
>few|TRBJ1-4|TRBV18|16|TRBD1
CASSLTWDRGDEKLFF
TGTGCCAGCTCACTTACCTGGGACAGAGGTGATGAAAAACTGTTTTTT
>NA|TRBJ2-7|TRBV5-8|13|NA
CASSLPQSYEQYF
TGTGCCAGCAGCTTGCCGCAGTCCTACGAGCAGTACTTC
>NA|TRBJ1-1|TRBV30|11|NA
CAWQGYTEAFF
TGTGCCTGGCAGGGCTACACTGAAGCTTTCTTT
>once|TRBJ1-6|TRBV9|18|TRBD1
CASSEVPIRQGDNSPLHF
TGTGCCAGCAGCGAGGTCCCTATTCGACAGGGAGATAATTCACCCCTCCACTTT
>NA|TRBJ2-7|TRBV7-8|19|TRBD2
CARFKKVTSGRAWVYEQYF
TGTGCCCGATTCAAGAAAGTGACTAGCGGGAGGGCTTGGGTGTACGAGCAGTACTTC
>NA|TRBJ2-7|TRBV5-1|14|NA
CASSSNREYYEQYF
TGCGCCAGCAGCTCCAATAGAGAGTACTACGAGCAGTACTTC
>many|TRBJ1-4|TRBV6-6|13|NA
CAVRDILNEKLFF
TGTGCCGTCCGGGACATACTCAATGAAAAACTGTTTTTT
>few|TRBJ1-5|TRBV18|18|TRBD1
CASSETGGLSYSNQPQHF
TGTGCCAGCTCAGAGACAGGGGGCCTATCCTATAGCAATCAGCCCCAGCATTTT
>many|TRBJ1-6|TRBV28|15|NA
CASSLFSSYNSPLHF
TGTGCCAGCAGTTTATTTAGCTCCTATAATTCACCCCTCCACTTT
>few|TRBJ1-2|TRBV4-1|15|NA
CASSQEPGANYGYTF
TGCGCCAGCAGCCAAGAGCCAGGAGCTAACTATGGCTACACCTTC
>once|TRBJ2-5|TRBV14|15|NA
CASSQEPGPQETQYF
TGTGCCAGCAGCCAAGAGCCGGGACCCCAAGAGACCCAGTACTTC
>NA|TRBJ1-5|TRBV19|13|NA
CASSAGTHQPQHF
TGTGCCAGTAGTGCCGGGACCCATCAGCCCCAGCATTTT
>NA|TRBJ2-5|TRBV6-2/TRBV6-3|14|TRBD1
CASSVQGAGETQYF
TGTGCCAGCAGTGTACAGGGGGCAGGAGAGACCCAGTACTTC
>NA|TRBJ1-5|TRBV24-1|15|NA
CATSGGTRNNQPQHF
TGTGCCACCAGTGGGGGGACACGGAACAATCAGCCCCAGCATTTT
>many|TRBJ1-5|TRBV27|13|NA
CASSSGVGQPQHF
TGTGCCAGCAGTTCTGGGGTGGGTCAGCCCCAGCATTTT
>once|TRBJ2-5|TRBV7-9|15|NA
CASSLVEGAGETQYF
TGTGCCAGCAGCTTAGTGGAGGGGGCGGGAGAGACCCAGTACTTC
>few|TRBJ2-7|TRBV30|12|NA
CAWSDSSYEQYF
TGTGCCTGGAGTGATAGCTCCTACGAGCAGTACTTC
>NA|TRBJ2-6|TRBV20-1|17|NA
CSARQQGEVSGVNVLTF
TGCAGTGCTAGGCAGCAGGGTGAAGTTTCTGGGGTCAACGTCCTGACTTTC
>few|TRBJ1-1|TRBV6-2/TRBV6-3|14|TRBD1
CASSWTGSGTEAFF
TGTGCCAGCAGTTGGACAGGCAGTGGCACTGAAGCTTTCTTT
>NA|TRBJ2-2|TRBV6-6|14|NA
CASSYSEAVGELFF
TGTGCCAGCAGTTATTCCGAAGCGGTCGGGGAGCTGTTTTTT
>many|TRBJ2-5|TRBV6-2/TRBV6-3|15|NA
CASGPDILYQETQYF
TGTGCCAGCGGACCAGACATCCTGTACCAAGAGACCCAGTACTTC
>NA|TRBJ2-7|TRBV9|13|TRBD1
CASSGITGGMQYF
TGTGCCAGCAGCGGAATCACAGGGGGGATGCAGTACTTC
>NA|TRBJ2-1|TRBV29-1|18|TRBD2
CSVEGLAGGPGTDNEQFF
TGCAGCGTGGAGGGACTAGCGGGAGGGCCAGGGACGGACAATGAGCAGTTCTTC
>many|TRBJ2-2|TRBV7-9|16|NA
CASSLPVREDTGELFF
TGTGCCAGCAGCTTACCGGTCAGGGAGGACACCGGGGAGCTGTTTTTT
>many|TRBJ2-7|TRBV5-4|17|TRBD1
CASSLDQGRGHSYEQYF
TGTGCCAGCAGCTTGGACCAAGGCAGGGGGCATTCCTACGAGCAGTACTTC
>many|TRBJ2-3|TRBV14|16|NA
CASSHVGQKSTDTQYF
TGTGCCAGCAGCCATGTTGGGCAAAAGAGCACAGATACGCAGTATTTT
>many|TRBJ2-7|TRBV4-3|15|NA
CASSQDLAVSYEQYF
TGCGCCAGCAGCCAAGATTTAGCGGTCTCCTACGAGCAGTACTTC
>few|TRBJ2-7|TRBV21-1|23|NA
CASSKLSEVSGRAEGPYRYEQYF
TGTGCCAGCAGCAAATTAAGTGAGGTGAGCGGGAGGGCCGAGGGCCCTTACCGCTACGAGCAGTACTTC
>many|TRBJ2-7|TRBV6-5|11|NA
CASSYYPEQYF
TGTGCCAGCAGTTACTATCCCGAGCAGTACTTC
>NA|TRBJ2-7|TRBV27|13|NA
CASSSAGYYEQYF
TGTGCCAGCAGTTCCGCGGGATACTACGAGCAGTACTTC
>many|TRBJ1-2|TRBV13|14|NA
CASSLGAGDYGYTF
TGTGCCAGCAGCCTAGGGGCAGGCGATTATGGCTACACCTTC
>few|TRBJ1-5|TRBV19|16|TRBD1
CASTGVRQGGNQPQHF
TGTGCCAGTACCGGGGTGAGACAGGGTGGCAATCAGCCCCAGCATTTT
>NA|TRBJ2-7|TRBV4-1|15|NA
CASSQGQGKSYEQYF
TGCGCCAGCAGCCAAGGGCAGGGGAAGAGTTACGAGCAGTACTTC
>many|TRBJ2-7|TRBV7-9|14|NA
CASSADQGIYEQYF
TGTGCCAGCAGCGCCGATCAGGGGATCTACGAGCAGTACTTC
>few|TRBJ2-2|TRBV19|16|TRBD1
CASRAFRQGAAGELFF
TGTGCCAGTAGGGCCTTCAGACAGGGGGCCGCCGGGGAGCTGTTTTTT
>NA|TRBJ2-2|TRBV19|13|NA
CASGIGSTGELFF
TGTGCCAGTGGCATAGGAAGTACCGGGGAGCTGTTTTTT
>NA|TRBJ2-7|TRBV11-2|13|NA
CASSLMYGYEQYF
TGTGCCAGCAGCCTTATGTACGGTTACGAGCAGTACTTC
>many|TRBJ1-5|TRBV27|15|NA
CASSPDSYSNQPQHF
TGTGCCAGCAGTCCAGACAGTTATAGCAATCAGCCCCAGCATTTT
>many|TRBJ2-1|TRBV7-8|17|TRBD1
CASSNLAGQGLGNEQFF
TGTGCCAGCAGCAACCTGGCGGGACAGGGTCTCGGCAATGAGCAGTTCTTC
>NA|TRBJ1-1|TRBV4-1|17|NA
CASSQERASQVNTEAFF
TGCGCCAGCAGCCAAGAACGGGCCAGCCAAGTGAACACTGAAGCTTTCTTT
>NA|TRBJ2-7|TRBV20-1|18|TRBD2
CSARDVYSLAGGPYEQYF
TGCAGTGCTAGAGATGTTTACTCGCTAGCGGGAGGGCCCTACGAGCAGTACTTC
>many|TRBJ2-1|TRBV19|15|TRBD2
CASSIDSGTYNEQFF
TGTGCCAGTAGTATAGATAGCGGGACTTACAATGAGCAGTTCTTC
>NA|TRBJ2-2|TRBV7-9|17|TRBD2
CASSSGRVAGHTGELFF
TGTGCCAGCAGCTCAGGAAGAGTAGCGGGTCACACCGGGGAGCTGTTTTTT
>few|TRBJ2-1|TRBV19|13|NA
CASSIAKGGEQFF
TGTGCCAGTAGTATAGCTAAGGGGGGTGAGCAGTTCTTC
>many|TRBJ1-1|TRBV7-9|14|NA
CASSLAGRDTEAFF
TGTGCCAGCAGCTTAGCGGGCAGGGACACTGAAGCTTTCTTT
>NA|TRBJ2-3|TRBV3-1|16|TRBD2
CASSQIAGGPSDTQYF
TGTGCCAGCAGCCAAATAGCGGGGGGGCCTTCCGATACGCAGTATTTT
>many|TRBJ1-4|TRBV6-5|18|TRBD1
CASSYKLVIGQENEKLFF
TGTGCCAGCAGTTACAAGTTGGTAATCGGACAGGAGAATGAAAAACTGTTTTTT
>many|TRBJ1-1|TRBV4-1|14|NA
CASSQEGGLTEAFF
TGCGCCAGCAGCCAAGAGGGGGGGCTCACTGAAGCTTTCTTT
>many|TRBJ1-2|TRBV2|13|NA
CASSEGLNYGYTF
TGTGCCAGCAGTGAAGGGCTTAACTATGGCTACACCTTC
>many|TRBJ2-7|TRBV20-1|14|NA
CSARDGTASYEQYF
TGCAGTGCTAGAGACGGGACGGCTTCCTACGAGCAGTACTTC
>NA|TRBJ1-1|TRBV30|14|NA
CVWEAVGLNTEAFF
TGTGTCTGGGAAGCGGTGGGACTAAACACTGAAGCTTTCTTT